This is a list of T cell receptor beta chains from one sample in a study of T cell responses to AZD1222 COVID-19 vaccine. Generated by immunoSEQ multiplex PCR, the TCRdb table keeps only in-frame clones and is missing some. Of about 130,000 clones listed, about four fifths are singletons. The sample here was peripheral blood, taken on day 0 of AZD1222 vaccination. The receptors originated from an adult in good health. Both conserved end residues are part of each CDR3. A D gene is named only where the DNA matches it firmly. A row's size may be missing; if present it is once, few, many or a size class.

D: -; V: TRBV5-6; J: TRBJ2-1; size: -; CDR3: CASLGRDTPFNEQFF; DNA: TGTGCCAGCTTGGGCCGGGACACCCCGTTCAATGAGCAGTTCTTC
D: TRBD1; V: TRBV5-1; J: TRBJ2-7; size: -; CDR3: CASSLLGQGDFEQYF; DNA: TGCGCCAGCAGCTTGCTGGGACAGGGGGATTTCGAGCAGTACTTC
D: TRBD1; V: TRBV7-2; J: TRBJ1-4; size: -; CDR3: CASSDRQGVRKLFF; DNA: TGTGCCAGCAGCGACCGACAGGGGGTTCGAAAACTGTTTTTT
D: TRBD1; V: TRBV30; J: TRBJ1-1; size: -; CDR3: CAWSPPPGQGNTEAFF; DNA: TGTGCCTGGAGTCCCCCCCCCGGACAGGGGAACACTGAAGCTTTCTTT
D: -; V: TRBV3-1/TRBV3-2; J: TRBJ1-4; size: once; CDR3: CASSQRRRGEKLFF; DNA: TGTGCCAGCAGCCAAAGAAGACGGGGTGAAAAACTGTTTTTT
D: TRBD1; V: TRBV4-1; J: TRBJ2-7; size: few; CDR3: CASSQGSDRATYEQYF; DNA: TGCGCCAGCAGCCAAGGATCGGACAGGGCCACCTACGAGCAGTACTTC
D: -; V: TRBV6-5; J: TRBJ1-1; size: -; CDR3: CASRRHPTANEAFF; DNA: TGTGCCAGCAGGCGCCATCCCACGGCAAATGAAGCTTTCTTT
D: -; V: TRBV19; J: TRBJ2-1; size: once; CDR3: CASTLGGALGNEQFF; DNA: TGTGCCAGTACTCTAGGGGGGGCCCTGGGTAATGAGCAGTTCTTC
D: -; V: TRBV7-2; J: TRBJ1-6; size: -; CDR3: CASSDKATGSSSYNSPLHF; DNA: TGTGCCAGCAGCGATAAAGCTACAGGGTCTAGCTCCTATAATTCACCCCTCCACTTT
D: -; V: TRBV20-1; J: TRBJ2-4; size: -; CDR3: CSATGRNIQYF; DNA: TGCAGTGCTACAGGGAGGAACATTCAGTACTTC
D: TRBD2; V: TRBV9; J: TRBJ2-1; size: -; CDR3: CASSPGGLPYNEQFF; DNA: TGTGCCAGCAGCCCGGGGGGGCTGCCCTACAATGAGCAGTTCTTC
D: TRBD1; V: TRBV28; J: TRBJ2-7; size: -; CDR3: CASIQGDNEQYF; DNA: TGTGCCAGCATTCAGGGGGATAACGAGCAGTACTTC
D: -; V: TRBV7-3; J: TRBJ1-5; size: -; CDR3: CASSKGPNQPQHF; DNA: TGTGCCAGCAGTAAGGGGCCCAATCAGCCCCAGCATTTT
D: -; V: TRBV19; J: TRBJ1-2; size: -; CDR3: CASKHGVNYGYTF; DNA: TGTGCCAGTAAGCATGGCGTTAACTATGGCTACACCTTC
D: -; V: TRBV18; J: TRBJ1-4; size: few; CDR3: CASSPYTNEKLFF; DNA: TGTGCCAGCTCACCATATACTAATGAAAAACTGTTTTTT
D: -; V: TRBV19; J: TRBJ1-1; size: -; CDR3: CASRTFDTEAFF; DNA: TGTGCCAGTAGGACCTTTGACACTGAAGCTTTCTTT
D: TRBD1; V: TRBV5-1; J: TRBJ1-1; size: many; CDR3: CASSPGTVNTEAFF; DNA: TGCGCCAGCAGTCCCGGGACAGTGAACACTGAAGCTTTCTTT
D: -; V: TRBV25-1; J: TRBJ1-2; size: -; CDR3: CASSLGRANYGYTF; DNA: TGTGCCAGCAGTCTGGGACGAGCTAACTATGGCTACACCTTC
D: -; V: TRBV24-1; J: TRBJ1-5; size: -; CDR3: CATSDPGNQPQHF; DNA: TGTGCCACCAGTGACCCAGGGAATCAGCCCCAGCATTTT
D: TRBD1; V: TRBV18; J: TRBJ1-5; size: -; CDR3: CASSSGQGGPQPQHF; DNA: TGTGCCAGCTCGTCGGGGCAGGGGGGACCTCAGCCCCAGCATTTT
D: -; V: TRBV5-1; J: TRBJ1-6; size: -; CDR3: CASSLYRVENNSPLHF; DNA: TGCGCCAGCAGCTTGTATCGGGTAGAGAATAATTCACCCCTCCACTTT